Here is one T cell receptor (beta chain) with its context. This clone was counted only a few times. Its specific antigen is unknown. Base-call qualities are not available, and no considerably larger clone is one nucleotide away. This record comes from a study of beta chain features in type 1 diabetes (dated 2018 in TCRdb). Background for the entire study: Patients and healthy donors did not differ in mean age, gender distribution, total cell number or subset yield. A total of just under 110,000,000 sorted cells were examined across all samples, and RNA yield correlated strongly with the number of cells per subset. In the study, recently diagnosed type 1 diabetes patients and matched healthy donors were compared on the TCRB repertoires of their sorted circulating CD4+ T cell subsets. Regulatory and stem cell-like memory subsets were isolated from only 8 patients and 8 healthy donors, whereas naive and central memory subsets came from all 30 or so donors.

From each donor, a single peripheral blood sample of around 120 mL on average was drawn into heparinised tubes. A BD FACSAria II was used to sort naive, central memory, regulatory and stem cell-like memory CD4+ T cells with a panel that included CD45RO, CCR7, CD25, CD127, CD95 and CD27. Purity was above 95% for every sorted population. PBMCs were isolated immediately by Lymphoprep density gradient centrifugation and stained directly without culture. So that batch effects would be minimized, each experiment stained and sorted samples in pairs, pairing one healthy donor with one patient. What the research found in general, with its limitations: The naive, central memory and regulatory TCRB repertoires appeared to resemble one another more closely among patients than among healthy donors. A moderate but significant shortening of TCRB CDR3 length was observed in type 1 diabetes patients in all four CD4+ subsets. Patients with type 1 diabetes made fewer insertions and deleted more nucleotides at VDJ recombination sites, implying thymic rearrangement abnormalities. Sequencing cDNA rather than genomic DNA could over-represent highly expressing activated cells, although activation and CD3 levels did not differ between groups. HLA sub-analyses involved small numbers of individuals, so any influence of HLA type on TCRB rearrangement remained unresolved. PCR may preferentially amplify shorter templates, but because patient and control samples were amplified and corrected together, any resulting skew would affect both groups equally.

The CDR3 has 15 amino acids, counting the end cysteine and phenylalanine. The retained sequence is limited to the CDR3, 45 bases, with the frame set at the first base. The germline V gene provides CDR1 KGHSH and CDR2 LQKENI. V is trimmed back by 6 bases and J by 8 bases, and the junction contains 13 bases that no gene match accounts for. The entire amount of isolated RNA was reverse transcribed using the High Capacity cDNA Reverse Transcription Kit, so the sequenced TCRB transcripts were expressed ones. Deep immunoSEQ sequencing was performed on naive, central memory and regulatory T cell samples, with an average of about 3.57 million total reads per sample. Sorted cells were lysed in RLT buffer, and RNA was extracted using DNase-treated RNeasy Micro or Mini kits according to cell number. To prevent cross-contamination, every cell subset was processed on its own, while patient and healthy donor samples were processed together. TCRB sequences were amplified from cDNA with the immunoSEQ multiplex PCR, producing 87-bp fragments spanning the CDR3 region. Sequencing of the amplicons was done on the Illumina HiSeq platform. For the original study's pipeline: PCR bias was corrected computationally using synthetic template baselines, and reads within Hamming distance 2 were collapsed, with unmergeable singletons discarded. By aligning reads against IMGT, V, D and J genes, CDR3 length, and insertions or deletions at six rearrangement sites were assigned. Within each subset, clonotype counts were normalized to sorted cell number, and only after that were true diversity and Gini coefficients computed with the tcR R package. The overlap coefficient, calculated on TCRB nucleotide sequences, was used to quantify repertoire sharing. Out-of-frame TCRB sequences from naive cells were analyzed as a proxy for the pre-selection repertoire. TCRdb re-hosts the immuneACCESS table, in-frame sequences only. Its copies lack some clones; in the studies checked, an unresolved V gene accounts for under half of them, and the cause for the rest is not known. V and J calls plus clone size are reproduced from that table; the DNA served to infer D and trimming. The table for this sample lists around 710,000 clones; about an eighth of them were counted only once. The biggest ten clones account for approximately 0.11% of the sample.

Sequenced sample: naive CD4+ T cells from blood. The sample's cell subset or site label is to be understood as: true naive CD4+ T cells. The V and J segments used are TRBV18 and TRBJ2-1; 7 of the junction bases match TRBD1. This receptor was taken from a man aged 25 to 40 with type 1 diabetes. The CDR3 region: CASSYKGQTGDEQFF. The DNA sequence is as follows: TGTGCCAGCTCGTATAAGGGACAGACCGGCGATGAGCAGTTCTTC.